Listed below are T cell receptor beta chains from one sample, sequenced in a study of T cell responses to AZD1222 COVID-19 vaccine. Sequenced by immunoSEQ multiplex PCR; TCRdb stores in-frame clones only, minus some. The sample lists 65,000 to 100,000 clones, around 93% seen once, with approximately 8% in the top ten. The sequenced sample was peripheral blood, obtained 28 days after the second AZD1222 dose. These receptors were collected from an adult who received the AZD1222 COVID-19 vaccine. The CDR3 runs from the conserved cysteine through the conserved F or W. A D gene is named only where the DNA matches it firmly. Some rows mark clone size as missing; the rest say once, few, many or name a class of expanded clone.

J gene: TRBJ2-5
D gene: NA
V gene: TRBV27
clone size: once
CDR3 protein: CASSSTWFSQETQYF
CDR3 DNA: TGTGCCAGCAGTTCAACATGGTTTTCCCAAGAGACCCAGTACTTC

J gene: TRBJ2-5
D gene: NA
V gene: TRBV5-4
clone size: NA
CDR3 protein: CASSLPPFGETQYF
CDR3 DNA: TGTGCCAGCAGCTTGCCCCCCTTTGGAGAGACCCAGTACTTC

J gene: TRBJ2-7
D gene: TRBD2
V gene: TRBV20-1
clone size: few
CDR3 protein: CSASGSGRANEQYF
CDR3 DNA: TGCAGTGCTAGTGGAAGCGGGAGGGCCAACGAGCAGTACTTC

J gene: TRBJ2-5
D gene: NA
V gene: TRBV11-2
clone size: NA
CDR3 protein: CASSLSDQETQYF
CDR3 DNA: TGTGCCAGCAGCTTATCGGATCAAGAGACCCAGTACTTC

J gene: TRBJ1-1
D gene: NA
V gene: TRBV20-1
clone size: NA
CDR3 protein: CSAIDSRLAFF
CDR3 DNA: TGCAGTGCCATAGACAGCCGGTTGGCTTTCTTT

J gene: TRBJ1-2
D gene: NA
V gene: TRBV5-1
clone size: NA
CDR3 protein: CASSQDGALLYGYTF
CDR3 DNA: TGCGCCAGCAGCCAGGACGGGGCCCTCCTCTATGGCTACACCTTC

J gene: TRBJ2-7
D gene: NA
V gene: TRBV29-1
clone size: NA
CDR3 protein: CSVRGLGGITYEQYF
CDR3 DNA: TGCAGCGTCCGCGGTCTCGGCGGGATCACCTACGAGCAGTACTTC

J gene: TRBJ2-7
D gene: NA
V gene: TRBV4-2
clone size: NA
CDR3 protein: CASSQGLDYLYEQYF
CDR3 DNA: TGTGCCAGCAGCCAAGGTTTAGACTACCTCTACGAGCAGTACTTC

J gene: TRBJ2-5
D gene: TRBD2
V gene: TRBV6-1
clone size: NA
CDR3 protein: CASSEEASGSHRETQYF
CDR3 DNA: TGTGCCAGCAGTGAAGAGGCTAGCGGGAGTCATAGAGAGACCCAGTACTTC

J gene: TRBJ1-2
D gene: NA
V gene: TRBV7-2
clone size: NA
CDR3 protein: CASSPPGRVGGYTF
CDR3 DNA: TGTGCCAGCAGCCCTCCGGGGAGGGTTGGGGGCTACACCTTC

J gene: TRBJ2-7
D gene: TRBD1
V gene: TRBV5-1
clone size: NA
CDR3 protein: CASSLETGSHEQYF
CDR3 DNA: TGCGCCAGCAGCTTGGAGACAGGGAGCCACGAGCAGTACTTC

J gene: TRBJ2-7
D gene: TRBD1
V gene: TRBV19
clone size: NA
CDR3 protein: CASSRFVGQGNEQYF
CDR3 DNA: TGTGCCAGTAGCCGTTTCGTGGGACAGGGGAACGAGCAGTACTTC

J gene: TRBJ2-3
D gene: TRBD1
V gene: TRBV28
clone size: once
CDR3 protein: CASSSTGVWTDTQYF
CDR3 DNA: TGTGCCAGCAGTTCCACAGGGGTGTGGACAGATACGCAGTATTTT

J gene: TRBJ1-5
D gene: NA
V gene: TRBV6-5
clone size: NA
CDR3 protein: CASSRPGAHQPQHF
CDR3 DNA: TGTGCCAGCAGCCGTCCAGGGGCGCATCAGCCCCAGCATTTT

J gene: TRBJ2-5
D gene: TRBD1
V gene: TRBV28
clone size: NA
CDR3 protein: CARGTGAVQTQYF
CDR3 DNA: TGTGCCAGGGGGACAGGGGCAGTACAGACCCAGTACTTC

J gene: TRBJ2-2
D gene: TRBD1
V gene: TRBV7-2
clone size: NA
CDR3 protein: CASSLDRGHTGELFF
CDR3 DNA: TGTGCCAGCAGCTTAGACAGGGGGCACACCGGGGAGCTGTTTTTT

J gene: TRBJ1-3
D gene: NA
V gene: TRBV10-3
clone size: NA
CDR3 protein: CAISESQGTGNTIYF
CDR3 DNA: TGTGCCATCAGTGAGTCACAGGGCACTGGAAACACCATATATTTT

J gene: TRBJ2-7
D gene: TRBD1
V gene: TRBV6-1
clone size: NA
CDR3 protein: CASSDNPGGRDEQYF
CDR3 DNA: TGTGCCAGCAGTGACAACCCAGGGGGCAGGGACGAGCAGTACTTC

J gene: TRBJ1-2
D gene: NA
V gene: TRBV5-1
clone size: NA
CDR3 protein: CASSLAGDGYTF
CDR3 DNA: TGCGCCAGCAGCTTGGCCGGGGATGGCTACACCTTC

J gene: TRBJ2-1
D gene: TRBD1
V gene: TRBV7-2
clone size: NA
CDR3 protein: CASSSPTGAPLNEQFF
CDR3 DNA: TGTGCCAGCAGCTCGCCTACAGGGGCCCCCTTAAATGAGCAGTTCTTC

J gene: TRBJ2-2
D gene: NA
V gene: TRBV6-5
clone size: NA
CDR3 protein: CASNQRRGNTGELFF
CDR3 DNA: TGTGCCAGCAACCAGCGCAGGGGGAACACCGGGGAGCTGTTTTTT

J gene: TRBJ1-5
D gene: NA
V gene: TRBV7-9
clone size: NA
CDR3 protein: CASSSQGGPNQPQHF
CDR3 DNA: TGTGCCAGCAGCTCCCAGGGTGGGCCCAATCAGCCCCAGCATTTT

J gene: TRBJ1-5
D gene: NA
V gene: TRBV30
clone size: NA
CDR3 protein: CAWSARDSQPQHF
CDR3 DNA: TGTGCCTGGAGTGCCCGAGACAGTCAGCCCCAGCATTTT

J gene: TRBJ2-1
D gene: NA
V gene: TRBV29-1
clone size: NA
CDR3 protein: CSSRSRNYNEQFF
CDR3 DNA: TGCAGCTCCCGCTCGCGGAACTACAATGAGCAGTTCTTC

J gene: TRBJ2-5
D gene: NA
V gene: TRBV7-2
clone size: once
CDR3 protein: CASSLVTGKETQYF
CDR3 DNA: TGTGCCAGCAGCTTAGTGACGGGCAAAGAGACCCAGTACTTC

J gene: TRBJ2-1
D gene: NA
V gene: TRBV27
clone size: NA
CDR3 protein: CASSPGHYNEQFF
CDR3 DNA: TGTGCCAGCAGTCCAGGACACTACAATGAGCAGTTCTTC

J gene: TRBJ2-5
D gene: NA
V gene: TRBV7-2
clone size: NA
CDR3 protein: CASSLAGETQYF
CDR3 DNA: TGTGCCAGCAGCTTAGCGGGGGAGACCCAGTACTTC

J gene: TRBJ2-7
D gene: NA
V gene: TRBV28
clone size: NA
CDR3 protein: CASSLTTGLYEQYF
CDR3 DNA: TGTGCCAGCAGTTTGACAACAGGGTTATACGAGCAGTACTTC

J gene: TRBJ1-2
D gene: NA
V gene: TRBV28
clone size: once
CDR3 protein: CASSPGQRHGYTF
CDR3 DNA: TGTGCCAGCAGCCCCGGACAGCGGCATGGCTACACCTTC

J gene: TRBJ2-2
D gene: TRBD1
V gene: TRBV9
clone size: NA
CDR3 protein: CASSPMGQGGTGELFF
CDR3 DNA: TGTGCCAGCAGCCCAATGGGACAGGGCGGGACCGGGGAGCTGTTTTTT

J gene: TRBJ2-1
D gene: NA
V gene: TRBV2
clone size: once
CDR3 protein: CASSPTVRSYNEQFF
CDR3 DNA: TGTGCCAGCAGTCCGACAGTTCGCTCCTACAATGAGCAGTTCTTC

J gene: TRBJ1-1
D gene: NA
V gene: TRBV29-1
clone size: NA
CDR3 protein: CSVEDLGSGAFF
CDR3 DNA: TGCAGCGTTGAAGATTTGGGGTCAGGCGCTTTCTTT

J gene: TRBJ1-1
D gene: NA
V gene: TRBV29-1
clone size: NA
CDR3 protein: CSVEEGVGTEAFF
CDR3 DNA: TGCAGCGTTGAAGAAGGGGTTGGCACTGAAGCTTTCTTT

J gene: TRBJ1-2
D gene: NA
V gene: TRBV25-1
clone size: few
CDR3 protein: CASSARGGYGYTF
CDR3 DNA: TGTGCCAGCAGTGCTCGGGGGGGCTATGGCTACACCTTC

J gene: TRBJ2-7
D gene: NA
V gene: TRBV19
clone size: NA
CDR3 protein: CASSSGSYEQYF
CDR3 DNA: TGTGCCAGTAGTTCAGGCTCCTACGAGCAGTACTTC

J gene: TRBJ1-5
D gene: NA
V gene: TRBV7-9
clone size: NA
CDR3 protein: CASSLGVDQPQHF
CDR3 DNA: TGTGCCAGCAGCTTAGGGGTAGATCAGCCCCAGCATTTT

J gene: TRBJ2-7
D gene: TRBD2
V gene: TRBV30
clone size: few
CDR3 protein: CAWTSGSEQYF
CDR3 DNA: TGTGCCTGGACTAGCGGGAGCGAGCAGTACTTC

J gene: TRBJ1-1
D gene: NA
V gene: TRBV4-1
clone size: NA
CDR3 protein: CASSQGTVEAFF
CDR3 DNA: TGCGCCAGCAGCCAAGGAACCGTTGAAGCTTTCTTT